A selection of T cell receptor beta chains follows, all from one sample in a study of shared T cell receptors in the human thymus. TCRdb's copy holds only in-frame clones and misses some; the assay was immunoSEQ multiplex PCR. The data hold over 650,000 clones, with about 87% observed a single time. A further study also used this sample, focusing on human thymus T cells.

The sequenced sample consisted of thymocytes. Receptors were obtained from a boy under two years old with a congenital heart defect. Each CDR3 is given with its conserved first and last residue. The D gene is left open where the match is weak. The size entry is marked missing in some rows and otherwise reads once, few, many or a size class.

>TRBJ1-3|TRBV10-3|TRBD1|-
CAIRITTGAGNTIYF
TGTGCCATCAGAATTACGACAGGGGCTGGAAACACCATATATTTT
>TRBJ2-7|TRBV10-2|TRBD2|-
CASSDGLAGKLDEQYF
TGCGCCAGCAGTGATGGACTAGCGGGAAAACTCGACGAGCAGTACTTC
>TRBJ2-1|TRBV27|-|-
CASRSGNEQFF
TGTGCCAGCCGATCAGGGAATGAGCAGTTCTTC
>TRBJ1-1|TRBV14|-|-
CASSQYGTPNTEAFF
TGTGCCAGCAGCCAATATGGGACACCAAACACTGAAGCTTTCTTT
>TRBJ1-2|TRBV5-6|-|-
CATREAVNYGYTF
TGTGCCACCCGAGAGGCGGTTAACTATGGCTACACCTTC
>TRBJ2-5|TRBV5-6|TRBD2|once
CASSLTASGDQETQYF
TGTGCCAGCAGCTTAACTGCTAGCGGGGACCAAGAGACCCAGTACTTC
>TRBJ2-3|TRBV10-3|TRBD2|-
CAISRLAGATDTQYF
TGTGCCATCAGTCGACTAGCGGGAGCCACAGATACGCAGTATTTT
>TRBJ2-7|TRBV5-1|TRBD1|-
CASSYNFTGTGTYEQYF
TGCGCCAGCAGCTACAACTTTACCGGGACAGGGACCTACGAGCAGTACTTC
>TRBJ2-7|TRBV19|TRBD1|-
CASSTGQTYEQYF
TGTGCCAGTAGTACGGGACAGACCTACGAGCAGTACTTC
>TRBJ1-6|TRBV7-8|-|-
CASSLSVWRWNSPLHF
TGTGCCAGCAGCTTATCTGTCTGGAGGTGGAATTCACCCCTCCACTTT
>TRBJ1-1|TRBV11-2|-|-
CASSLEVTGLVGANTEAFF
TGTGCCAGCAGCTTAGAGGTCACAGGGTTAGTGGGAGCGAACACTGAAGCTTTCTTT
>TRBJ2-1|TRBV4-1|-|-
CASSRPGDKFF
TGCGCCAGCAGCCGACCGGGAGATAAGTTCTTC
>TRBJ1-6|TRBV18|TRBD1|-
CASSPTGTGDSPLHF
TGTGCCAGCTCACCAACCGGGACAGGAGATTCACCCCTCCACTTT
>TRBJ1-5|TRBV7-4|-|-
CASSLVGVGDQPQHF
TGTGCCAGCAGCTTAGTAGGGGTAGGGGATCAGCCCCAGCATTTT
>TRBJ1-1|TRBV5-6|-|-
CASSLLWGRTMNTEAFF
TGTGCCAGCAGCCTGTTGTGGGGGCGGACGATGAACACTGAAGCTTTCTTT
>TRBJ2-7|TRBV7-9|TRBD1|-
CASSFGQGDYEQYF
TGTGCCAGCAGCTTCGGTCAGGGGGACTACGAGCAGTACTTC
>TRBJ2-1|TRBV4-3|TRBD2|-
CASSQTTAGAAYNEQFF
TGCGCCAGCAGCCAGACCACAGCGGGAGCCGCCTACAATGAGCAGTTCTTC
>TRBJ1-1|TRBV19|-|-
CASSIGQAMNTEAFF
TGTGCCAGTAGTATAGGACAGGCAATGAACACTGAAGCTTTCTTT
>TRBJ2-1|TRBV6-1|TRBD2|once
CASSEASSPRGTSGRNEQFF
TGTGCCAGCAGTGAAGCCTCATCGCCTAGGGGGACTAGCGGGCGGAATGAGCAGTTCTTC
>TRBJ1-5|TRBV6-1|TRBD1|-
CASSERGQDNQPQHF
TGTGCCAGCAGTGAAAGGGGACAGGACAATCAGCCCCAGCATTTT
>TRBJ2-7|TRBV11-2|-|-
CASSFQGGGTYEQYF
TGTGCCAGCAGCTTCCAAGGGGGTGGGACCTACGAGCAGTACTTC
>TRBJ2-1|TRBV6-5|-|-
CASSYANEQFF
TGTGCCAGCAGTTACGCGAATGAGCAGTTCTTC
>TRBJ2-7|TRBV7-8|-|-
CASSQDREYEQYF
TGTGCCAGCAGCCAGGACAGAGAATACGAGCAGTACTTC
>TRBJ2-2|TRBV30|TRBD1|once
CAWTGRDRTSTGELFF
TGTGCCTGGACGGGACGGGACAGGACGAGCACCGGGGAGCTGTTTTTT
>TRBJ2-1|TRBV4-1|TRBD2|-
CASSSIAGGPPNEQFF
TGCGCCAGCAGCTCTATAGCGGGAGGGCCGCCCAATGAGCAGTTCTTC
>TRBJ2-7|TRBV15|TRBD1|-
CATSSHRTGTASYEQYF
TGTGCCACCAGCAGCCACCGAACCGGGACAGCCTCCTACGAGCAGTACTTC
>TRBJ2-1|TRBV10-1|TRBD2|-
CASSGDRGAPGTSGETYNEQFF
TGCGCCAGCAGTGGGGACAGGGGGGCCCCCGGGACTAGCGGGGAGACCTACAATGAGCAGTTCTTC
>TRBJ2-4|TRBV14|TRBD2|-
CASSQSGGWDIQYF
TGTGCCAGCAGCCAATCGGGGGGGTGGGACATTCAGTACTTC
>TRBJ2-7|TRBV7-8|-|-
CASSLPGDPTYEQYF
TGTGCCAGCAGCTTACCAGGGGATCCAACCTACGAGCAGTACTTC
>TRBJ2-7|TRBV19|TRBD2|-
CATQGLASYEQYF
TGTGCCACTCAAGGACTAGCGAGCTACGAGCAGTACTTC
>TRBJ2-7|TRBV5-6|-|-
CASSLIRGESYEQYF
TGTGCCAGCAGCCTCATCAGGGGGGAGTCCTACGAGCAGTACTTC
>TRBJ2-7|TRBV4-3|TRBD2|-
CASSHGLAGDLSYEQYF
TGCGCCAGCAGCCACGGACTAGCGGGAGACCTCTCCTACGAGCAGTACTTC
>TRBJ2-5|TRBV5-5|TRBD1|once
CASSSGQGQETQYF
TGTGCCAGCAGCTCAGGACAGGGACAAGAGACCCAGTACTTC
>TRBJ2-7|TRBV5-4|TRBD1|-
CASSFGQALYEQYF
TGTGCCAGCAGCTTTGGACAGGCCCTCTACGAGCAGTACTTC
>TRBJ1-5|TRBV5-6|-|-
CASSQRGNQPQHF
TGTGCCAGCAGCCAGAGGGGGAATCAGCCCCAGCATTTT
>TRBJ2-1|TRBV7-2|-|-
CASSSENRGGSYNEQFF
TGTGCCAGCAGCTCCGAAAACCGGGGTGGTTCCTACAATGAGCAGTTCTTC
>TRBJ2-3|TRBV30|-|-
CAWSVSSESTDTQYF
TGTGCCTGGAGTGTATCTAGCGAAAGCACAGATACGCAGTATTTT
>TRBJ1-1|TRBV4-3|-|-
CASSHRVAPNTEAFF
TGCGCCAGCAGCCACCGGGTGGCCCCGAACACTGAAGCTTTCTTT
>TRBJ2-1|TRBV5-1|-|-
CARSIRQISANEQFF
TGCGCCAGATCGATCAGACAGATTTCTGCCAATGAGCAGTTCTTC
>TRBJ2-1|TRBV5-1|-|-
CASSLESQGDEQFF
TGCGCCAGCAGCTTGGAATCTCAAGGGGATGAGCAGTTCTTC
>TRBJ2-3|TRBV2|-|few
CASSATDRDISTDTQYF
TGTGCCAGCAGTGCTACCGACCGGGACATCTCCACAGATACGCAGTATTTT
>TRBJ1-5|TRBV28|-|-
CASPDSYNQPQHF
TGTGCCAGCCCGGACAGCTACAATCAGCCCCAGCATTTT
>TRBJ2-7|TRBV6-8|TRBD2|-
CASSYTALLAGLFYEQYF
TGTGCCAGCAGTTACACAGCCTTACTAGCGGGCCTTTTCTACGAGCAGTACTTC
>TRBJ2-2|TRBV5-6|-|-
CASSPERENTGELFF
TGTGCCAGCAGCCCCGAGAGGGAGAACACCGGGGAGCTGTTTTTT
>TRBJ2-1|TRBV28|TRBD1|-
CASSLPDRASNEQFF
TGTGCCAGCAGCCTACCTGACAGGGCATCCAATGAGCAGTTCTTC
>TRBJ2-2|TRBV6-6|-|-
CASSATPAGDTGELFF
TGTGCCAGCAGCGCGACCCCGGCCGGGGACACCGGGGAGCTGTTTTTT
>TRBJ2-1|TRBV5-1|-|-
CASTRGVGNNEQFF
TGCGCCAGCACCCGGGGAGTGGGTAACAATGAGCAGTTCTTC
>TRBJ2-2|TRBV30|-|-
CAWGVGTSPTGELFF
TGTGCCTGGGGGGTGGGGACTTCCCCCACCGGGGAGCTGTTTTTT
>TRBJ2-5|TRBV27|TRBD2|-
CASSLSIPTGTSGGPRYF
TGTGCCAGCAGTTTATCCATCCCCACCGGGACTAGCGGGGGACCCCGGTACTTC
>TRBJ2-7|TRBV4-1|-|-
CASSQEPRGEQYF
TGCGCCAGCAGCCAAGAACCCAGGGGCGAGCAGTACTTC
>TRBJ1-2|TRBV7-2|-|-
CASSLERDSGGASYGYTF
TGTGCCAGCAGCTTAGAGCGGGACTCTGGGGGCGCGAGCTATGGCTACACCTTC
>TRBJ2-7|TRBV2|TRBD1|-
CATLRTGGNSYEQYF
TGTGCCACCCTAAGGACAGGGGGAAACTCCTACGAGCAGTACTTC
>TRBJ1-1|TRBV27|-|few
CASSGSPKEAFF
TGTGCCAGCAGTGGGAGTCCCAAGGAAGCTTTCTTT
>TRBJ2-3|TRBV4-3|TRBD2|-
CASSKTSGSRSSTDTQYF
TGCGCCAGCAGCAAAACTAGCGGGAGCCGTTCTAGCACAGATACGCAGTATTTT
>TRBJ1-1|TRBV18|TRBD1|-
CASSPPRRDRSLSDTEAFF
TGTGCCAGCTCACCACCGAGAAGGGACAGAAGCCTTTCGGACACTGAAGCTTTCTTT